A selection of T cell receptor beta chains follows, all from one sample in a study of shared clonotypes between healthy human individuals. Clones were sequenced by immunoSEQ multiplex PCR, and TCRdb holds only the in-frame ones, with some missing. The table has about 2.4 million clones, over 85% seen once; the top ten hold about 0.34%. The sample was naive CD4+ T cells from PBMCs. Source of these receptors: a man aged 18 to 30 in good health. Some clones in this sample may be carry-over from other donors' samples. CDR3s include the opening cysteine and the closing phenylalanine or tryptophan. The order of the fields is clone size, D gene, V gene, J gene, CDR3 DNA, CDR3 protein. D genes are given only for firm matches. Not all rows give a size; the values are once, few, many and, for expanded clones, a class.

>.|.|TRBV2|TRBJ2-1
TGTGCCAGCAGTGAAGCGCTGGAGAGCAGCTACAATGAGCAGTTCTTC
CASSEALESSYNEQFF
>.|.|TRBV19|TRBJ2-2
TGTGCCAGTAGTATACGCCCCCTCGGACCGATGAACACCGGGGAGCTGTTTTTT
CASSIRPLGPMNTGELFF
>.|.|TRBV2|TRBJ1-5
TGTGCCAGCAGTGAAACGGGCGGGTATCAGCCCCAGCATTTT
CASSETGGYQPQHF
>.|.|TRBV7-2|TRBJ2-1
TGTGCCAGCAGCCAACATCGGGATGAGCAGTTCTTC
CASSQHRDEQFF
>.|TRBD2|TRBV7-8|TRBJ2-7
TGTGCCAGCAGCTCTAGCGGTTTCTCCTACGAGCAGTACTTC
CASSSSGFSYEQYF
>.|.|TRBV11-2|TRBJ2-7
TGTGCCAGCAGCTCGTATATCGGGACTTTACCCTACGAGCAGTACTTC
CASSSYIGTLPYEQYF
>.|.|TRBV6-1|TRBJ2-3
TGTGCCAGCAGTGAGTCCCCACGACAAGTCCTAAGCACAGATACGCAGTATTTT
CASSESPRQVLSTDTQYF
>.|TRBD1|TRBV18|TRBJ1-1
TGTGCCAGCTCAAAGGGGGCGAGCACTGAAGCTTTCTTT
CASSKGASTEAFF
>.|.|TRBV28|TRBJ2-7
TGTGCCAGCAGTTTTTCCCGGGGTATACCCTACGAGCAGTACTTC
CASSFSRGIPYEQYF
>.|.|TRBV6-1|TRBJ1-2
TGTGCCAGCAGTGAAATCGCGTCCGGGGTGGGCTATGGCTACACCTTC
CASSEIASGVGYGYTF
>.|.|TRBV5-1|TRBJ2-2
TGCGCCAGCAGCTTGGGGAACAGCGGCACCGGGGAGCTGTTTTTT
CASSLGNSGTGELFF
>.|TRBD1|TRBV9|TRBJ2-2
TGTGCCAGCAGCGTAGGACAGGGTTCGGGCACCGGGGAGCTGTTTTTT
CASSVGQGSGTGELFF
>.|TRBD2|TRBV5-4|TRBJ2-2
TGTGCCAGCAGCGGGAAGCGGGAGGGGAACACCGGGGAGCTGTTTTTT
CASSGKREGNTGELFF
>.|.|TRBV6-5|TRBJ1-6
TGTGCCAGCAGTTACAACAGGGACTCACCCCTCCACTTT
CASSYNRDSPLHF
>.|.|TRBV4-1|TRBJ1-1
TGCGCCAGCAGCCAAGAGGAGCGGGGGGGTGAAGCTTTCTTT
CASSQEERGGEAFF
>.|.|TRBV7-9|TRBJ2-1
TGTGCCAGCAGCTTCAAACAGCGAACATACAATGAGCAGTTCTTC
CASSFKQRTYNEQFF
>.|.|TRBV28|TRBJ2-3
TGTGCCAGCAGGAAGGACAGACTCACAGATACGCAGTATTTT
CASRKDRLTDTQYF
>.|TRBD2|TRBV7-2|TRBJ2-5
TGTGCCAGCACGCTAGCGGGAGTCGGTGGGCAAGAGACCCAGTACTTC
CASTLAGVGGQETQYF
>.|TRBD2|TRBV9|TRBJ2-1
TGTGCCAGCAGCCACTTAGGGAGGGGATCCTACAATGAGCAGTTCTTC
CASSHLGRGSYNEQFF
>.|TRBD1|TRBV5-4|TRBJ1-1
TGTGCCAGCACCGTTAGGACAGGGAGGCCCCTCACTGAAGCTTTCTTT
CASTVRTGRPLTEAFF
>.|TRBD1|TRBV4-3|TRBJ2-1
TGCGCCAGCAGCCACGCAACCGGGACAGGGGATTTTCGATACTACAATGAGCAGTTCTTC
CASSHATGTGDFRYYNEQFF
>.|.|TRBV5-1|TRBJ2-1
TGCGCCAGCAGCTCGACCCTTCATGAGCAGTTCTTC
CASSSTLHEQFF
>.|TRBD1|TRBV27|TRBJ1-5
TGTGCCAGCAGTTTAACCAGGGGGCGAAGCAATCAGCCCCAGCATTTT
CASSLTRGRSNQPQHF
>.|TRBD1|TRBV18|TRBJ2-5
TGTGCCAGCTCACGACTTACAGGGGGCGATGAGACCCAGTACTTC
CASSRLTGGDETQYF
>.|TRBD1|TRBV5-1|TRBJ2-3
TGCGCCAGCAGCTTCCAACGACAGGGGGCTCCAGATACGCAGTATTTT
CASSFQRQGAPDTQYF
>.|TRBD2|TRBV14|TRBJ2-1
TGTGCCAGCAGCCAAGCTGGGACTAGCGGGATTAATGAGCAGTTCTTC
CASSQAGTSGINEQFF
>.|TRBD2|TRBV9|TRBJ2-3
TGTGCCAGCAGCTCCATAGCGGGACTGACAGATACGCAGTATTTT
CASSSIAGLTDTQYF
>once|.|TRBV7-2|TRBJ2-7
TGTGCCAGCAGCCTCCGGGCTCTTCCCTACGAGCAGTACTTC
CASSLRALPYEQYF
>.|.|TRBV4-1|TRBJ1-4
TGCGCCAGCAGCCAAGATCGGGGGCTCCAACTGTACAGAGAAAAACTGTTTTTT
CASSQDRGLQLYREKLFF
>.|TRBD2|TRBV28|TRBJ2-7
TGTGCCAGCAAAGGACTAGCGGGAGCCTGGGGGGAGCAGTACTTC
CASKGLAGAWGEQYF
>.|TRBD2|TRBV5-4|TRBJ2-7
TGTGCCAGCAGCCGGGGGAGGGGGCAGTACTTC
CASSRGRGQYF
>.|.|TRBV28|TRBJ1-4
TGTGCCAGCAAAGAAATAGGGAGAACTAATGAAAAACTGTTTTTT
CASKEIGRTNEKLFF
>once|TRBD2|TRBV11-2|TRBJ2-3
TGTGCCAGCAGCTCGACTAGCGGGAGCACAGATACGCAGTATTTT
CASSSTSGSTDTQYF